The source of this TCR beta chain is a study of low-dose radiotherapy and immunotherapy resistance in tumors. Overall study context: Cohort 1 was given 0.5 Gy fractions every 2 weeks, 6.5 Gy in total. Cohort 2, a group dosed every two weeks at 1 Gy per fraction, received 13 Gy in total over 26 weeks.

Covering alpha and beta chains, TRAV- and TRBV-specific primers were used for the first-strand cDNA. TCR amplification ran 15 to 25 PCR cycles using constant-region and V-primer adapter primers. TCRdb re-analysed the reads in MiXCR, keeping a single row per CDR3 protein. The sample contains 100,000 or so distinct CDR3 sequences, more than 8.5% of which appear only once. This clonotype has a count of ten or more. Germline CDR1 reads SGHTA; CDR2 reads FQGNSA. The V and J ends lost 0 bases and 0 bases, in that order; junction bases with no gene match: 11. There are 21 residues in the CDR3. Documented time point: before trial treatment. Those who qualified had advanced solid tumors (lacking tumor-infiltrating lymphocytes).

The sequences come from PBMCs, collected before treatment. The TCR was taken from a male donor with prostate cancer. The V gene is TRBV7-2, the J gene TRBJ2-5; 15 bases are shared with TRBD2. The CDR3 nucleotides read TGTGCCAGCAGCTTAGCCTTCCTCTCGGGACTAGCGGGAGGTAACCAAGAGACCCAGTACTTC. This sequence encodes CASSLAFLSGLAGGNQETQYF.